Listed below are T cell receptor beta chains from one sample, sequenced in a study of cytomegalovirus exposure and HLA in healthy donors. Libraries were prepared by immunoSEQ multiplex PCR; TCRdb keeps only in-frame clonotypes and omits some of them. The repertoire has 150,000 to 200,000 clones, just over 75% of them found once; the top ten carry less than 1.5%. Sequences were obtained from PBMCs. These receptors were collected from a man in his late teens or twenties in good health and CMV-seronegative. The CDR3 runs from the conserved cysteine through the conserved F or W.

j_gene: TRBJ1-4
v_gene: TRBV7-2
CDR3aa: CASSLVQGTAGEKLFF

j_gene: TRBJ2-2
v_gene: TRBV5-1
CDR3aa: CASNPTAGVDTGELFF

j_gene: TRBJ2-7
v_gene: TRBV29-1
CDR3aa: CSVEEGDSYEQYF

j_gene: TRBJ1-2
v_gene: TRBV13
CDR3aa: CASSFGQGLGYGYTF

j_gene: TRBJ1-2
v_gene: TRBV10-3
CDR3aa: CAISESGQGFGYTF

j_gene: TRBJ2-2
v_gene: TRBV19
CDR3aa: CASSPRDRPNTGELFF

j_gene: TRBJ2-3
v_gene: TRBV30
CDR3aa: CAWTKPGGFGDTQYF

j_gene: TRBJ2-1
v_gene: TRBV7-8
CDR3aa: CASSLGGTASNEQFF

j_gene: TRBJ2-2
v_gene: TRBV6-1
CDR3aa: CASSVSTGGLGELFF

j_gene: TRBJ1-2
v_gene: TRBV4-2
CDR3aa: CASSQGTGTNYGYTF

j_gene: TRBJ1-6
v_gene: TRBV19
CDR3aa: CASSRTGYNSPLHF

j_gene: TRBJ1-3
v_gene: TRBV2
CDR3aa: CASSERGGQNTIYF

j_gene: TRBJ2-7
v_gene: TRBV4-1
CDR3aa: CAGSQEVTSGYEQYF

j_gene: TRBJ1-1
v_gene: TRBV19
CDR3aa: CASSMGGTNTEAFF

j_gene: TRBJ2-2
v_gene: TRBV9
CDR3aa: CASSAGLVDTGELFF

j_gene: TRBJ1-2
v_gene: TRBV27
CDR3aa: CASSLSFTDYGYTF

j_gene: TRBJ1-1
v_gene: TRBV10-3
CDR3aa: CAISEPGEADTEAFF

j_gene: TRBJ1-5
v_gene: TRBV7-8
CDR3aa: CASSSRGVLQPQHF

j_gene: TRBJ2-7
v_gene: TRBV27
CDR3aa: CASSPEGGSSYEQYF

j_gene: TRBJ1-1
v_gene: TRBV5-4
CDR3aa: CASSLGVGAVTEAFF

j_gene: TRBJ2-1
v_gene: TRBV18
CDR3aa: CASSQIGQGGLDYEQFF

j_gene: TRBJ2-2
v_gene: TRBV9
CDR3aa: CASSPRTSGSFNTGELFF

j_gene: TRBJ1-2
v_gene: TRBV18
CDR3aa: CASSPTTGPIYGYTF

j_gene: TRBJ1-2
v_gene: TRBV6-6
CDR3aa: CASSYGGRYTF

j_gene: TRBJ2-7
v_gene: TRBV30
CDR3aa: CAWATPPRSYEQYF

j_gene: TRBJ2-7
v_gene: TRBV18
CDR3aa: CASSPRYWYEQYF

j_gene: TRBJ1-3
v_gene: TRBV19
CDR3aa: CASSIDGQGQGNTIYF

j_gene: TRBJ1-5
v_gene: TRBV7-9
CDR3aa: CASSLGSWRAGGENQPQHF

j_gene: TRBJ1-3
v_gene: TRBV9
CDR3aa: CASSVGGWVGGNTIYF

j_gene: TRBJ2-7
v_gene: TRBV7-2
CDR3aa: CASSNPGQKLPYEQYF